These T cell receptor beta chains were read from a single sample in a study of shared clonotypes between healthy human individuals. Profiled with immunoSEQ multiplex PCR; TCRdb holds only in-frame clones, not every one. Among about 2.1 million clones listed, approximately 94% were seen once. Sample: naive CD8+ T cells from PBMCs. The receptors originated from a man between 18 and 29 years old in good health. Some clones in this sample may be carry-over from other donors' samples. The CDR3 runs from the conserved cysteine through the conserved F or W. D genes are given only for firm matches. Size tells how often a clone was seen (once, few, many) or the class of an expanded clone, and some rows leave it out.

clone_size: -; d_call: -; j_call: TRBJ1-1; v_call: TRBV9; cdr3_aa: CASSVGQSNTEAFF; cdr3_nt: TGTGCCAGCAGCGTTGGACAGTCGAACACTGAAGCTTTCTTT
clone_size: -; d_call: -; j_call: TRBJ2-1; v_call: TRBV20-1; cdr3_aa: CSAFNNEQFF; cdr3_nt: TGCAGTGCTTTTAACAATGAGCAGTTCTTC
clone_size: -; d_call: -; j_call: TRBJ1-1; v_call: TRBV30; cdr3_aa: CAWRTFAPEAFF; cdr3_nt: TGTGCCTGGAGGACATTCGCTCCTGAAGCTTTCTTT
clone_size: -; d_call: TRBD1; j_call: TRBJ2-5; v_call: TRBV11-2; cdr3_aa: CASSLGWGGTGLKETQYF; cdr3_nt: TGTGCCAGCAGCTTAGGTTGGGGCGGGACAGGCCTAAAAGAGACCCAGTACTTC
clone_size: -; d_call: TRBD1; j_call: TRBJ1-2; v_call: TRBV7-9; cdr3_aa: CASSGRTGVLYYGYTF; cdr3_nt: TGTGCCAGCAGCGGGAGGACAGGTGTACTCTACTATGGCTACACCTTC
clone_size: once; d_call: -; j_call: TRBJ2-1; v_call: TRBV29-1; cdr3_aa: CSVDPPWTYNEQFF; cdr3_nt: TGCAGCGTTGATCCTCCCTGGACCTACAATGAGCAGTTCTTC
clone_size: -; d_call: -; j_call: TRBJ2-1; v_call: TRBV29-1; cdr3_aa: CSAGLGGQANEQFF; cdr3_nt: TGCAGCGCCGGTTTGGGGGGCCAAGCCAATGAGCAGTTCTTC
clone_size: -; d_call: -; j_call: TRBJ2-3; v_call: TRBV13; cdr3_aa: CASSSGGSTVDTQYF; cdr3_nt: TGTGCCAGCAGCTCAGGAGGCAGCACGGTAGATACGCAGTATTTT
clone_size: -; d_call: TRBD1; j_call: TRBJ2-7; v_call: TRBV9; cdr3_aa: CASSAEGQGYEQYF; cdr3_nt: TGTGCCAGCAGCGCAGAGGGACAGGGCTACGAGCAGTACTTC
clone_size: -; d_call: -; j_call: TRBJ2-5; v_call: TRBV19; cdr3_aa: CASLDLVGTQYF; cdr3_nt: TGTGCCAGTCTCGACCTGGTTGGGACCCAGTACTTC
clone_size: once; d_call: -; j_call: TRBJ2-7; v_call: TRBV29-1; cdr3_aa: CNAGGGSSYEQYF; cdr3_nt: TGCAACGCTGGTGGCGGAAGCTCCTACGAGCAGTACTTC
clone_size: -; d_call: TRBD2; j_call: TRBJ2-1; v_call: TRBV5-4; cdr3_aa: CASAVQREFQQFF; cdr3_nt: TGTGCCAGCGCCGTCCAGCGGGAGTTTCAGCAGTTCTTC
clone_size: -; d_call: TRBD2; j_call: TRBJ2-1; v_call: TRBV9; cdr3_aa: CASSASGRPPPYNEQFF; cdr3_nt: TGTGCCAGCAGCGCTAGCGGGAGGCCGCCCCCTTACAATGAGCAGTTCTTC
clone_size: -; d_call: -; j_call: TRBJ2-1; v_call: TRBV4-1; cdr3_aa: CASSQDRSSYNEQFF; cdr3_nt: TGCGCCAGCAGCCAAGATCGTAGCTCCTACAATGAGCAGTTCTTC
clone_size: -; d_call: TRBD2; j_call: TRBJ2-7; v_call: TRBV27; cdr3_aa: CASSPSGSPYEQYF; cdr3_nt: TGTGCCAGCAGTCCTAGCGGGAGCCCCTACGAGCAGTACTTC
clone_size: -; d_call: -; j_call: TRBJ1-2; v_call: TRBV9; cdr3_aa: CASSPQGFVNGYTF; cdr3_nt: TGTGCCAGCAGCCCCCAAGGCTTCGTAAATGGCTACACCTTC
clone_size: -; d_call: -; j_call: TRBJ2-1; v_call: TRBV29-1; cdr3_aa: CSVGLNEQFF; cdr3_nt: TGCAGCGTTGGACTCAATGAGCAGTTCTTC
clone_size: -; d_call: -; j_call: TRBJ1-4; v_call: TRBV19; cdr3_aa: CASSPVPNRDEKLFF; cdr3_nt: TGTGCCAGTAGTCCGGTCCCTAATCGGGATGAAAAACTGTTTTTT
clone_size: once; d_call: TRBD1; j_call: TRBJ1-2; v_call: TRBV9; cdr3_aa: CASSVGQGPQDYGYTF; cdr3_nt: TGTGCCAGCAGCGTAGGACAGGGACCCCAGGACTATGGCTACACCTTC
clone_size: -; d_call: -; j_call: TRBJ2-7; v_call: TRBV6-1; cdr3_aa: CASSGLGAFTNTYEQYF; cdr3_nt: TGTGCCAGCAGTGGACTGGGGGCCTTTACGAACACTTACGAGCAGTACTTC
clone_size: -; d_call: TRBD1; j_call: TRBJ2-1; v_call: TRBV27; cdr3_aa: CASSEDRSSYNEQFF; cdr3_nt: TGTGCCAGCAGTGAGGACAGGAGCTCCTACAATGAGCAGTTCTTC
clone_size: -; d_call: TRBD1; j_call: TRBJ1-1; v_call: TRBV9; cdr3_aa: CASSPETGGNTEAFF; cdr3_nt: TGTGCCAGCAGCCCCGAGACAGGGGGCAACACTGAAGCTTTCTTT